One sample yielded the 5 T cell receptor beta chains listed below, sequenced in a study of blood T cell repertoires in COVID-19. The data were produced by immunoSEQ multiplex PCR, yet TCRdb's version contains in-frame clones alone and is incomplete. Of about 160,000 clones in the sample, more than 90% are singletons; the top ten hold roughly a sixth. Sequencing was done on a sample of peripheral blood. These receptors all come from a man aged 55-75 years with active or convalescent COVID-19.

This clone was seen just once. This chain joins TRBV29-1 and TRBJ1-1; unclear D gene. In germline, CDR1 is SQVTM, CDR2 ANQGSEA. Trimming stripped 6 bases from V and 1 base from J, with 6 bases between. This CDR3 has 11 residues. CDR3 sequence reads: CSVYGNTEAFF. Written as DNA, the CDR3 is TGCAGCGTGTACGGGAACACTGAAGCTTTCTTT.

For the CDR3, the DNA is TGTGCCAGTAGTTCGGGACAGGGGGCATACGAGCAGTACTTC. Protein sequence: CASSSGQGAYEQYF. This rearrangement joins TRBV19 to TRBJ2-7; 12 nucleotides agree with TRBD1. There are 14 residues in the CDR3. J gave up 4 bases and V 5 bases, and 3 bases lay outside the gene matches. Looked up from germline, CDR1 is LNHDA and CDR2 is SQIVND (reference sequence).

The chain is built from TRBV6-4 and TRBJ1-1, with 8 positions matching TRBD1. V gave up 2 bases and J gave up 3 bases; unmatched junction bases: 5. The CDR3 is 15 amino acids. Germline V gene sequence: CDR1 MRHNA, CDR2 SNTAGT. The CDR3 spells CASSDVTGGYTEAFF. The DNA for the CDR3 is TGTGCCAGCAGTGACGTTACAGGGGGTTACACTGAAGCTTTCTTT.

The chain couples TRBV10-1 to TRBJ1-2, with D maybe TRBD1 (6 bases). Trimming cost V 3 bases and J 4 bases, with 9 bases left between them. CDR1 is WNHNN and CDR2 is SYGVQD in the germline V gene (reference sequence). This CDR3 spans 13 amino acids. This chain's CDR3 is CASSDLTGYGYTF. In DNA, the CDR3 is TGCGCCAGCAGTGACCTGACAGGCTATGGCTACACCTTC.

The chain joins TRBV7-9 to TRBJ2-7, with 7 bases aligning to TRBD1. The length of the CDR3 is 11 residues. Trimming took 9 bases from V and 5 from J; bases not matched to a gene: 4. Germline CDR1 SEHNR, CDR2 FQNEAQ (reference sequence). CDR3 in DNA: TGTGCCAGTACAGACAGGGACGAGCAGTACTTC. Amino acids: CASTDRDEQYF.